These 10 T cell receptor beta chains were sequenced from one sample in a study of OX40 agonist ivuxolimab in advanced cancers. The protocol was immunoSEQ multiplex PCR, while the TCRdb copy is restricted to in-frame clones and leaves out a portion. The sample lists roughly 68,000 clones, approximately 90% occurring once. The sample in question was CD4+ or CD8+ T cells sorted from blood, obtained in a trial of the OX40 agonist ivuxolimab. The receptors here all came from an adult with an advanced solid tumor such as melanoma, head and neck, liver or kidney cancer.

The J gene is TRBJ2-2, the V gene TRBV6-6; perhaps TRBD2 as D (5 bases). The CDR3 runs 15 residues. V was trimmed by 0 bases and J by 5 bases, leaving 10 bases between them. Germline V CDR1 and CDR2: MNHNY, SVGAGI (reference sequence). DNA of the CDR3: TGTGCCAGCAGTTACTCGATCGGAGGAACCGGGGAGCTGTTTTTT. It codes for CASSYSIGGTGELFF.

The V and J genes are TRBV19 and TRBJ1-2; D remains ambiguous. V shed 7 bases and J shed 8 bases, with 23 bases lying between them. In germline, CDR1 is LNHDA, CDR2 SQIVND (reference sequence). The CDR3 runs to 15 residues. CDR3 residues: CASKGNSADYFGYTF. CDR3 sequence (DNA): TGTGCCAGTAAAGGGAACTCGGCAGACTATTTCGGCTACACCTTC.

The J gene is TRBJ1-2, the V gene TRBV18; D gene uncertain. Trimming left V 1 base short and J 5 bases short, with 17 bases between. CDR3 length: 16 amino acids. Germline V gives CDR1 KGHSH, CDR2 LQKENI. The CDR3 DNA sequence: TGTGCCAGCTCACCACTACAGTTCCACCTCTCTTATGGCTACACCTTC. Translated: CASSPLQFHLSYGYTF.

The genes are TRBV5-1 and TRBJ2-3, with D perhaps TRBD2 (5 bases). Germline V gene sequence: CDR1 SGHRS, CDR2 YFSETQ. V was pared by 2 bases and J by 4 bases, with 8 bases between. The CDR3 has 13 amino acids. The CDR3 region is CASSFQEADTQYF. In nucleotides, the CDR3 is TGCGCCAGCAGCTTTCAGGAGGCAGATACGCAGTATTTT.

The chain links TRBV11-3 to TRBJ2-1; maybe TRBD1 (6 bases). In germline, CDR1 is SGHNT, CDR2 YENEEA. This CDR3 spans 14 amino acids. The V gene lost 4 bases and the J gene lost 11 bases, with 18 bases spanning the gap. CDR3 bases: TGTGCCAGCAGCTCGAGCCCCGGTGGGACAAAGCAGTTCTTC. This sequence encodes CASSSSPGGTKQFF.

This chain joins TRBV27 and TRBJ1-1; D gene ambiguous. This CDR3 is 18 amino acids long. From germline, CDR1 is MNHEY and CDR2 SMNVEV (reference sequence). Trimming left V 7 bases short and J 0 bases short, with 24 bases between. The CDR3 protein is CASISIRTLVGMNTEAFF. The CDR3 DNA follows: TGTGCCAGCATTTCCATCAGGACCCTGGTGGGGATGAACACTGAAGCTTTCTTT.

This clone has only one observation. This chain joins TRBV11-2 and TRBJ1-3, with 8 bases lining up with TRBD1. Germline-derived CDR1 and CDR2 are SGHAT and FQNNGV. Trimming took 6 bases from V and 3 from J; bases not matched to a gene: 13. The CDR3 covers 17 residues. The CDR3 protein is CASSNVRQGLVGNTIYF. In DNA form, the CDR3 reads TGTGCCAGCAGTAACGTCCGACAGGGGTTAGTTGGAAACACCATATATTTT. The full variable domain, its missing parts supplied by reference TRBV11-2 and TRBJ1-3, is EAGVAQSPRYKIIEKRQSVAFWCNPISGHATLYWYQQILGQGPKLLIQFQNNGVVDDSQLPKDRFSAERLKGVDSTLKIQPAKLEDSAVYLCASSNVRQGLVGNTIYFGEGSWLTVV.

With regard to this clone: The junction differs from germline at one of its ends, possibly a read error. The V gene is TRBV6-1, the J gene TRBJ2-3, with 9 bases matching TRBD2. Germline CDR1 is MNHNS and CDR2 is SASEGT. The CDR3 has 17 amino acids. CDR3 bases: TGTGCCGGCAGTGTCGTAGGCGGGGGGGCCCGGGCAGATACGCAGTATTTT. Protein product: CAGSVVGGGARADTQYF.

The rearrangement links TRBV15 to TRBJ2-1; the D gene could be TRBD1 or TRBD2 (5 bases each). V was pared by 0 bases and J by 9 bases, with 15 bases between. In germline, CDR1 is LNHNV, CDR2 YYDKDF (reference sequence). The CDR3 length is 15 residues. Written as DNA, the CDR3 is TGTGCCACCAGCAGAGATTTGGGACCGGGCATTGAGCAGTTCTTC. It translates to CATSRDLGPGIEQFF.

There are a few counts of this clone. The chain recombines TRBV7-9 with TRBJ1-4; the D gene is possibly TRBD1 (6 bases). V was shortened by 1 base and J by 4 bases, with 10 bases between the two germline ends. This CDR3 is 15 amino acids long. The germline V gene has CDR1 SEHNR and CDR2 FQNEAQ (reference sequence). CDR3 region: CASSLGGTSNEKLFF. The CDR3 nucleotides are TGTGCCAGCAGCTTAGGGGGGACAAGTAATGAAAAACTGTTTTTT.